This T cell receptor beta chain is from a study of blood T cell repertoires in COVID-19. Across the whole study: Acute-phase and convalescent COVID-19 samples originated in the United States, Italy and Spain.

Authors' processing steps: Estimation of nucleated cell counts was performed using reference gene primer amplification. Data came from immunoSEQ multiplex PCR; TCRdb stores just in-frame clones and leaves some out. The V and J calls and clone size were taken over from that table, and D and trimming were inferred from the DNA. The table includes fewer than 350,000 clones, approximately 85% detected once. The CDR3 loop spans 14 amino acids. With V trimmed by 6 bases and J by 6 bases, 4 bases remained unmatched. The germline V gene encodes CDR1 MNHNY and CDR2 SVGAGI (reference sequence). The sample consisted of peripheral blood. This TCR derives from a human donor in a cohort sampled during active COVID-19. This chain links TRBV6-6 with TRBJ2-2; 10 nucleotides line up with TRBD2. The CDR3 sequence: CASSRAGGAGELFF. DNA of the CDR3: TGTGCCAGCAGCCGAGCGGGGGGGGCCGGGGAGCTGTTTTTT.